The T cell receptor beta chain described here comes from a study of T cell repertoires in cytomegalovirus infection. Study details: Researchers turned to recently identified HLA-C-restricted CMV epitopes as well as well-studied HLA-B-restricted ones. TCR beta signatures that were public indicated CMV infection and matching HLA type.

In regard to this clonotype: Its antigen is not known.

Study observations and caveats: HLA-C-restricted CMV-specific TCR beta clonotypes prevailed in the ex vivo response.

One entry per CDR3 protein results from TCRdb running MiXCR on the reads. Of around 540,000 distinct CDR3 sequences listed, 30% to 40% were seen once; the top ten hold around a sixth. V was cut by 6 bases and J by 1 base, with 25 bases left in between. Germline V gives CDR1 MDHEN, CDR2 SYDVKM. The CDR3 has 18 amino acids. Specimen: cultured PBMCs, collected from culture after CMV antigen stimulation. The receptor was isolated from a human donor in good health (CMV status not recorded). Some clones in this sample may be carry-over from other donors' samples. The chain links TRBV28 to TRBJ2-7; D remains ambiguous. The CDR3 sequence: CASSPLEWYRAESYEQYF. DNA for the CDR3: TGTGCCAGCAGCCCTCTCGAATGGTATCGGGCCGAATCCTACGAGCAGTACTTC.